This T cell receptor (beta chain) was identified in a study of cytotoxic CD8 clonotypes in ibrutinib-treated CLL. Whole-study context: Partial response was seen in 25 or so patients and complete response in 2; after median roughly 66 months, around 15 stayed remitted, roughly twelve progressed.

The study, taken as a whole, reports: Few clonotypes were public, and these shrank or held steady under treatment.

Assay: immunoSEQ multiplex PCR; the TCRdb copy retains only in-frame clones and omits some. The table records about 160,000 clones, more than 75% of them present only once. The germline V gene encodes CDR1 MDHEN and CDR2 SYDVKM. V lost 11 bases and J lost 4; bases outside the gene matches: 16. This CDR3 has 15 residues. This clone occurred once. What it binds is not known. This clonotype was sampled from a human donor with chronic lymphocytic leukemia. The specimen was PBMCs, collected after 12 months of ibrutinib treatment. The chain joins TRBV28 to TRBJ1-2, with 7 positions matching TRBD1. The CDR3 protein is CAAQKGGGMGYGYTF. As DNA, the CDR3 is TGTGCCGCCCAGAAGGGAGGGGGCATGGGCTATGGCTACACCTTC.